The rows below give T cell receptor beta chains drawn from one sample of a study of metastatic and nonmetastatic thyroid tumors. TCRdb called clones again from the PCR reads with MiXCR. The repertoire includes about 2,100 clones, approximately 25% of them detected once, and about 30% sits in the top ten. Sequenced sample: adjacent normal tissue. The receptors stem from a male donor with papillary thyroid cancer or a benign thyroid nodule (not recorded which). Some clones in this sample may be carry-over from other donors' samples. CDR3s include the opening cysteine and the closing phenylalanine or tryptophan. The order of the fields is J gene, V gene, D gene, clone size, CDR3 DNA, CDR3 protein. The D gene is left open where the match is weak. Size values are once, few and many counts, or a class for expanded clones, and some rows have none.

>TRBJ2-5|TRBV9|.|medium-sized
TGTGCCAGCAGCGTAGGAGGACGGAGGGAGACCCAGTACTTC
CASSVGGRRETQYF
>TRBJ2-7|TRBV20-1|TRBD1|.
TGCAGTGCTAGAGATCAGGGGACAGCCTCTCAGTACTTC
CSARDQGTASQYF
>TRBJ2-7|TRBV5-8|.|few
TGTGCCAGCAGCCGTTGGGAGCAGTACTTC
CASSRWEQYF
>TRBJ2-2|TRBV30|.|many
TGTGCCTGGAGTTCGCGACAGTTGGACACCGGGGAGCTGTTTTTT
CAWSSRQLDTGELFF
>TRBJ2-2|TRBV28|TRBD2|few
TGTGCCAGCAGTTCTCCGGGACTAGCGGTCACCGGGGAGCTGTTTTTT
CASSSPGLAVTGELFF
>TRBJ1-4|TRBV20-1|.|medium-sized
TGCAGTGCTAGAGATCACACCCAGGGGCGAACGGAAAAACTGTTTTTT
CSARDHTQGRTEKLFF
>TRBJ2-6|TRBV6-4|TRBD1|.
TGTGCCAGCAGTGAGGGGACAGGTGGGGCCAACGTCCTGACTTTC
CASSEGTGGANVLTF
>TRBJ2-7|TRBV6-5|TRBD2|.
TGTGCCAGCAGTTACGGGACTAGCGGCTACGAGCAGTACTTC
CASSYGTSGYEQYF
>TRBJ2-1|TRBV19|.|.
TGTGCCAGTAGTATACGATTCGACAATGAGCAGTTCTTC
CASSIRFDNEQFF
>TRBJ1-5|TRBV6-2/TRBV6-3|.|few
TGTGCCAGCCTCCCCTCAGGGGAAAATCAGCCCCAGCATTTT
CASLPSGENQPQHF
>TRBJ1-5|TRBV27|TRBD1|few
TGTGCCAGCAGCCCCCGGACAGGGTGGCCCAATCAGCCCCAGCATTTT
CASSPRTGWPNQPQHF
>TRBJ2-2|TRBV28|.|few
TGTGCCAGCAGTCGGACAAACACCGGGGAGCTGTTTTTT
CASSRTNTGELFF
>TRBJ2-1|TRBV5-1|.|.
TGCGCCAGCAGCTTGGCGGGATTTACAGATGAGCAGTTCTTC
CASSLAGFTDEQFF
>TRBJ2-3|TRBV20-1|.|.
TGCAGTGCTAGTTGGGCGGCTACGGGTACGCAGTATTTT
CSASWAATGTQYF
>TRBJ2-2|TRBV7-6|.|.
TGTGCCAGCAGCTTAGCCGGGCTGGCAGGTGGCGGGGAGCTGTTTTTT
CASSLAGLAGGGELFF
>TRBJ1-5|TRBV28|.|.
TGTGCCAGCAGACCCGCCCTAGGGGCCGGTCAGCCCCAGCATTTT
CASRPALGAGQPQHF
>TRBJ2-2|TRBV6-6|TRBD2|few
TGTGCCAGCAGTTACTCTGCGGGAGGGCCTAACGGGGAGCTGTTTTTT
CASSYSAGGPNGELFF
>TRBJ2-3|TRBV11-1|.|many
TGTGCCAGCAGCCCCGTGGGTGGGACAGATACGCAGTATTTT
CASSPVGGTDTQYF
>TRBJ2-1|TRBV27|TRBD2|.
TGTGCCAGCAGTTTAGCTGGGGCGGGAGTATCCAATGAGCAGTTCTTC
CASSLAGAGVSNEQFF
>TRBJ1-2|TRBV6-1|.|.
TGTGCCAGCAGTAAGGGACTGCTCTATGGCTATGCCTTC
CASSKGLLYGYAF
>TRBJ2-3|TRBV6-5|.|medium-sized
TGTGCCAGCAGTTACAAGGGTACGCAGTATTTT
CASSYKGTQYF
>TRBJ1-1|TRBV7-9|.|.
TGTGCCAGCAGTTCAAGCTCTGAAGCTTTCTTT
CASSSSSEAFF
>TRBJ2-5|TRBV6-1|.|large
TGTGCCAGCAGGACCCCTGAAGAGACCCAGTACTTC
CASRTPEETQYF
>TRBJ2-7|TRBV6-1|.|.
TGTGCCACAAGGGTCGAGAGTTCGGGGGACGAGCAGTACTTC
CATRVESSGDEQYF
>TRBJ1-2|TRBV6-5|.|.
TGTGCCAGCAGTTACTCCTCGGGTGGGGGGCGCATATCCTATGGCTACACCTTC
CASSYSSGGGRISYGYTF
>TRBJ2-1|TRBV20-1|.|.
TGCAGTGCGAGCAGTTACAATGAGCAGTTCTTC
CSASSYNEQFF
>TRBJ2-7|TRBV28|TRBD1|few
TGTGCCAGCAGTTCATACAGGGGAAGCATCGACGAGCAGTACTTC
CASSSYRGSIDEQYF
>TRBJ2-5|TRBV25-1|TRBD2|.
TGTGCCAGCAGTGCAACCGGGACTAGAGGGCACCAAGAGACCCAGTACTTC
CASSATGTRGHQETQYF
>TRBJ2-3|TRBV6-2/TRBV6-3|TRBD2|.
TGTGCCAGCACCCTGACAGGGAACTCTAGCGGGAAAGAGACAGATACGCAGTATTTT
CASTLTGNSSGKETDTQYF
>TRBJ2-1|TRBV5-1|TRBD2|.
TGCGCCAGCAGCTTGGATTTGCGGGGGACCTACACTGAGCAGTCCTTC
CASSLDLRGTYTEQSF